This T cell receptor (beta chain) was identified in a study of CD8 T cells in Susac syndrome. Study in general: There were Susac syndrome patients who were therapy-naive at blood draw, others on corticosteroids, and others on intravenous immunoglobulin alone.

With respect to this clonotype: What it binds is not known.

Study-wide results and limits: Within Susac syndrome CD4+ T cell repertoires, clonal expansion was not evident.

V gave up 4 bases and J gave up 4 bases; unmatched junction bases: 6. CDR1 and CDR2 (germline): MNHEY, SVGEGT. The CDR3 is made up of 15 amino acids. With random hexamers, 0.5 to 1 ug RNA was reverse transcribed. TCRdb re-called the immunoSEQ multiplex PCR reads through MiXCR, storing one row per CDR3 protein. The sample holds 150,000 to 200,000 distinct CDR3 sequences, roughly 94% seen once. Patients with Susac syndrome met the recently defined diagnostic criteria for definite or probable disease. Bulk CD8+ and CD4+ cells came from magnetic negative isolation; CD8+ TEMRA by FACS. This receptor was identified in a human donor with Susac syndrome. The chain carries TRBV6-2 or TRBV6-3 and TRBJ1-1; 10 bases agree with TRBD1. The specimen was CD4+ T cells from PBMCs. CDR3 sequence (DNA): TGTGCCAGCAGTTCCCTCCGGGACAGGGGCACTGAAGCTTTCTTT. Its protein product is CASSSLRDRGTEAFF.